The clone carrying this T cell receptor (beta chain) was seen repeatedly, ten times or more. V shed 0 bases and J shed 1 base, with 9 bases lying between them. The CDR3 loop spans 15 amino acids. Germline CDR1 reads LGHDT; CDR2 reads YNNKEL (reference sequence). This entry belongs to a study of T cells in Graves' hyperthyroidism and ophthalmopathy. There were TCR beta CDR3 regions amplified from RNA transcripts. Using the HTBI primer set, a first-round RT-PCR was run on the TCR CDR3. TCRdb analysed the multiplex PCR reads with MiXCR anew, one entry per CDR3 protein. The sample records about 480,000 distinct CDR3 sequences, around a fifth being singletons.

The origin of this receptor is a woman between 65 and 79 years old with Graves' ophthalmopathy. The chain carries TRBV3-1 and TRBJ1-1; the D gene is possibly TRBD1 (6 bases). Material: blood. The CDR3 coding sequence is TGTGCCAGCAGCCAAGATAACAGGGCGAACACTGAAGCTTTCTTT. Amino acids: CASSQDNRANTEAFF.